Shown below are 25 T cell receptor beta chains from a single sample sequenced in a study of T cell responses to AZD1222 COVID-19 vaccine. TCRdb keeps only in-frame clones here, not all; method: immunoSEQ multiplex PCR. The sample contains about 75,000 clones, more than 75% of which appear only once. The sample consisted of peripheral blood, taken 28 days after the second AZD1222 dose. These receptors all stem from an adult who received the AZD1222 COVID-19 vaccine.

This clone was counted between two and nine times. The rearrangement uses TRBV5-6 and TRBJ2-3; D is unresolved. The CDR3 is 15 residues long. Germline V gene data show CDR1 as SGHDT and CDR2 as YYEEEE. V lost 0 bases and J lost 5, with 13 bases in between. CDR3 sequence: CASSLVGPGRDTQYF. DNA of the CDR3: TGTGCCAGCAGCTTGGTCGGCCCCGGCAGAGATACGCAGTATTTT.

The CDR3 coding sequence is TGTGCCAGCTCAATAGTCCTGAACACTGAAGCTTTCTTT. Translating gives CASSIVLNTEAFF. The chain recombines TRBV18 with TRBJ1-1; D ambiguous. The V and J ends lost 5 bases and 0 bases respectively, with 7 bases between them. CDR3 length equals 13 residues. Looked up from germline, CDR1 is KGHSH and CDR2 is LQKENI. The variable domain in full, completed from reference TRBV18 and TRBJ1-1, reads NAGVMQNPRHLVRRRGQEARLRCSPMKGHSHVYWYRQLPEEGLKFMVYLQKENIIDESGMPKERFSAEFPKEGPSILRIQQVVRGDSAAYFCASSIVLNTEAFFGQGTRLTVV.

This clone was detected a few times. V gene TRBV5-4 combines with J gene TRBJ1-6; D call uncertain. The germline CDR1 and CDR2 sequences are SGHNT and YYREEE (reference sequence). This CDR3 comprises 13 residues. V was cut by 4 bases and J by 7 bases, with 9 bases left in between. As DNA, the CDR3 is TGTGCCAGCAGCCAAGAACAGAATTCACCCCTCCACTTT. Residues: CASSQEQNSPLHF.

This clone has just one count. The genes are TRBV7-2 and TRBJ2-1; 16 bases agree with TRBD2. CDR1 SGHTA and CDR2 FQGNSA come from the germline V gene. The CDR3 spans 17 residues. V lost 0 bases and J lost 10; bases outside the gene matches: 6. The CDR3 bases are TGTGCCAGCAGCTTAGCGCCGGGACTAGCGGGGGGGCAGGAGCAGTTCTTC. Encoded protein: CASSLAPGLAGGQEQFF. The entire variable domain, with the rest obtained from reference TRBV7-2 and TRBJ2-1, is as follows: GAGVSQSPSNKVTEKGKDVELRCDPISGHTALYWYRQSLGQGLEFLIYFQGNSAPDKSGLPSDRFSAERTGGSVSTLTIQRTQQEDSAVYLCASSLAPGLAGGQEQFFGPGTRLTVL.

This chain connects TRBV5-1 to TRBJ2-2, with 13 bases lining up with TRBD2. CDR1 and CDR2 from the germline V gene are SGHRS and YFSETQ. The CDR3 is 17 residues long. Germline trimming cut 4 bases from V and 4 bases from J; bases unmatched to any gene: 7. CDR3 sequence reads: CASSPQRLAGGTGELFF. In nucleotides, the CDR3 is TGCGCCAGCAGCCCGCAACGACTAGCGGGGGGCACCGGGGAGCTGTTTTTT.

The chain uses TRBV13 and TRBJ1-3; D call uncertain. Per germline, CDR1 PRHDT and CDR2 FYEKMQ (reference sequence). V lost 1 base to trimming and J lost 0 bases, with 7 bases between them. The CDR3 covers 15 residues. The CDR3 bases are TGTGCCAGCAGCTTAGACAGCAGCTCTGGAAACACCATATATTTT. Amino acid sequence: CASSLDSSSGNTIYF.

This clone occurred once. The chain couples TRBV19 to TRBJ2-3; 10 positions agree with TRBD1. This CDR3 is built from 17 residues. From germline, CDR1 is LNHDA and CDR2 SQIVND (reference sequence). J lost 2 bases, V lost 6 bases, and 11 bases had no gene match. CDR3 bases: TGTGCCAGTAGCAAAGGGACAGGGACAGGGGTCACAGATACGCAGTATTTT. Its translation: CASSKGTGTGVTDTQYF.

This chain's CDR3 is CASSQLSGETYEQYF. The CDR3 bases are TGTGCCAGCAGCCAGCTCTCCGGCGAGACCTACGAGCAGTACTTC. The V and J genes are TRBV4-2 and TRBJ2-7; the D is unclear. The germline V and J ends were trimmed by 3 bases and 2 bases, with 14 bases remaining between them. The germline V gene has CDR1 LGHNA and CDR2 YNFKEQ. This CDR3 spans 15 amino acids.

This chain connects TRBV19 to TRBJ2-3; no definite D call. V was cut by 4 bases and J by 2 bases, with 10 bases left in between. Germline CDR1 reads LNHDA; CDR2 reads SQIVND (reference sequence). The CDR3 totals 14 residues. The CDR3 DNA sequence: TGTGCCAGTAGTAAGGACCGAGTCACAGATACGCAGTATTTT. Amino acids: CASSKDRVTDTQYF. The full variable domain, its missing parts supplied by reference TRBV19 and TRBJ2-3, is DGGITQSPKYLFRKEGQNVTLSCEQNLNHDAMYWYRQDPGQGLRLIYYSQIVNDFQKGDIAEGYSVSREKKESFPLTVTSAQKNPTAFYLCASSKDRVTDTQYFGPGTRLTVL.

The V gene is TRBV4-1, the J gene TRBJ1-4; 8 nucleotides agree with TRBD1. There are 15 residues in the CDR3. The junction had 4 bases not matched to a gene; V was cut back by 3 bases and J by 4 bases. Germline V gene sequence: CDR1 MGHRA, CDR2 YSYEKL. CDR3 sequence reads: CASSQQDRVNEKLFF. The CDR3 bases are TGCGCCAGCAGCCAGCAGGACAGGGTTAATGAAAAACTGTTTTTT.

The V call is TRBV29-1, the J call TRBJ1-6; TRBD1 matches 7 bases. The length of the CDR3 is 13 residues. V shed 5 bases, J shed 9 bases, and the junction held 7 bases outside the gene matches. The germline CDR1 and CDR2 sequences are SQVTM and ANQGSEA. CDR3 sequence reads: CSVMTGLSSPLHF. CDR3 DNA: TGCAGCGTTATGACAGGGTTGAGTTCACCCCTCCACTTT.

In DNA, the CDR3 is TGTGCCAGTAGCCCCCAGGGGAACACTGAAGCTTTCTTT. This translates into CASSPQGNTEAFF. The genes are TRBV19 and TRBJ1-1, with D perhaps TRBD1 (5 bases). CDR3 length equals 13 residues. Germline lookup yields CDR1 LNHDA and CDR2 SQIVND (reference sequence). V dropped 6 bases and J dropped 1 base, with 9 bases sitting between them.

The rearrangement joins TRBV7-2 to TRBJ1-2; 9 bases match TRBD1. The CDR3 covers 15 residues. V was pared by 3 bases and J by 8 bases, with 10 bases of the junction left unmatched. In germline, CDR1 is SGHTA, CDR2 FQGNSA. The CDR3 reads CASSFRGQGFLGYTF. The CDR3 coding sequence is TGTGCCAGCAGCTTTAGGGGACAGGGCTTTTTGGGCTACACCTTC.

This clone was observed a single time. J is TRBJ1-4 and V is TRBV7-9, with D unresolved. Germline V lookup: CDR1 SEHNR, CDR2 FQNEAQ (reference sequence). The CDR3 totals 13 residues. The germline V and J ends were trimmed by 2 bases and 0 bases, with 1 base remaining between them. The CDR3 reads CASSLSTNEKLFF. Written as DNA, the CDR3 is TGTGCCAGCAGCTTATCAACTAATGAAAAACTGTTTTTT.

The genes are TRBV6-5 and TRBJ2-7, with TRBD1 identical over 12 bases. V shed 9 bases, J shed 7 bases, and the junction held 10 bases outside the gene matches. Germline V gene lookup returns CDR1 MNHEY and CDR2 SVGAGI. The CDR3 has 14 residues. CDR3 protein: CASNRDRGLGEQYF. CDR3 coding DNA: TGTGCCAGTAACCGGGACAGGGGGCTTGGGGAGCAGTACTTC.

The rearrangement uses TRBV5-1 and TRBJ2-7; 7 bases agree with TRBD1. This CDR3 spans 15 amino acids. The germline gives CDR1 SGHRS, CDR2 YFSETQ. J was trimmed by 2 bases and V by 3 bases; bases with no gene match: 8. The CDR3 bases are TGCGCCAGCAGCTGGTCCCCTACAGGGGCCTACGAGCAGTACTTC. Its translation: CASSWSPTGAYEQYF.

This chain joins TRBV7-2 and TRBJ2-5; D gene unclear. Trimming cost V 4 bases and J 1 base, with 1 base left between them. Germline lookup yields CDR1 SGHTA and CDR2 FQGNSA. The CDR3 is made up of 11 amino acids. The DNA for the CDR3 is TGTGCCAGCAGCTCCCAAGAGACCCAGTACTTC. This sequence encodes CASSSQETQYF.

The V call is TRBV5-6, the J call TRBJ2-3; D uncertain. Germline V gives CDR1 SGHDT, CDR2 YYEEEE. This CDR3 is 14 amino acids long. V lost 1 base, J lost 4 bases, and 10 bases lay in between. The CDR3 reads CASSLIARSDTQYF. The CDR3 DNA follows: TGTGCCAGCAGCTTGATCGCACGGTCAGATACGCAGTATTTT.

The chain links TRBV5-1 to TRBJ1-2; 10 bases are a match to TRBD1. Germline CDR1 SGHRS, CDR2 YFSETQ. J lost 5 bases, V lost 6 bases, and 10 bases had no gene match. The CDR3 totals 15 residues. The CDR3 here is CASTTGQGVSYGYTF. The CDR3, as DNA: TGCGCCAGCACCACCGGACAGGGGGTATCTTATGGCTACACCTTC. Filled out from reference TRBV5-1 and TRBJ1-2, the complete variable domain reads KAGVTQTPRYLIKTRGQQVTLSCSPISGHRSVSWYQQTPGQGLQFLFEYFSETQRNKGNFPGRFSGRQFSNSRSEMNVSTLELGDSALYLCASTTGQGVSYGYTFGSGTRLTVV.

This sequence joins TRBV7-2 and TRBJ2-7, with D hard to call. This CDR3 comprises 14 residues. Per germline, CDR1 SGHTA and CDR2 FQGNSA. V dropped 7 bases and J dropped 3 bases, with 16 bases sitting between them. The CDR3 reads CASTPDPSRYEQYF. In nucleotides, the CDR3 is TGTGCCAGCACCCCAGACCCATCCCGCTACGAGCAGTACTTC.

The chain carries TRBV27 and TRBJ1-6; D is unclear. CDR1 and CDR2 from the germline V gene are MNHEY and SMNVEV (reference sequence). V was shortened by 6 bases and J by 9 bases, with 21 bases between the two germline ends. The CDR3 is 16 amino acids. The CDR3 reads CASSSRLPPSISPLHF. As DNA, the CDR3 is TGTGCCAGCAGCTCCCGCCTCCCCCCGTCAATTTCACCCCTCCACTTT.

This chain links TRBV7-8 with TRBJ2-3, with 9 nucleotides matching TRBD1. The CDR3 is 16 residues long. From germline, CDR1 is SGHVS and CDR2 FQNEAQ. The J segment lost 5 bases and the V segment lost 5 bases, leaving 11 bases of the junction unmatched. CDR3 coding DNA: TGTGCCAGCAGCCAAAAAACAGGGGGCGCGGGAGATACGCAGTATTTT. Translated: CASSQKTGGAGDTQYF.

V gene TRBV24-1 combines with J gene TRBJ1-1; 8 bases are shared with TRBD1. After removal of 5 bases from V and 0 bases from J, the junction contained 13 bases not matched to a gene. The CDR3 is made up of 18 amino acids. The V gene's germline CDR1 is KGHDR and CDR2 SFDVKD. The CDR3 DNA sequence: TGTGCCACCAGTGGCGACAGGGGCGTCCTGGGAATGAACACTGAAGCTTTCTTT. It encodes CATSGDRGVLGMNTEAFF.

The CDR3 here is CASSLPGQGALNEQFF. The CDR3 bases are TGTGCCAGCAGTTTACCAGGCCAGGGGGCATTAAATGAGCAGTTCTTC. The rearrangement links TRBV7-9 to TRBJ2-1; TRBD1 matches at 8 bases. CDR3 length: 16 amino acids. V dropped 6 bases and J dropped 7; count of bases not matched to a gene: 14. From germline, CDR1 is SEHNR and CDR2 FQNEAQ (reference sequence).

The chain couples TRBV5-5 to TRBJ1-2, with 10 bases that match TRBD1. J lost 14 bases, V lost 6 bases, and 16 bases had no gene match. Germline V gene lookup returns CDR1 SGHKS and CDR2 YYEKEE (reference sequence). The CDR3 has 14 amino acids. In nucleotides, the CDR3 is TGTGCCAGCAATCTAATCCCGGGACAGGGGACAGTTACCTTC. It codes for CASNLIPGQGTVTF.